Below are 5 T cell receptor beta chains sequenced from a single sample in a study of cytomegalovirus exposure and HLA in healthy donors. PCR was performed using 60 Vbeta and 13 Jbeta primers. This table comes from immunoSEQ multiplex PCR, and its TCRdb copy is limited to in-frame clones, with some not included. Of about 160,000 clones listed, 80% to 85% are singletons. Sample: PBMCs. The receptors derive from a male donor in good health and CMV-seropositive.

This clone was counted a few times. This chain uses TRBV29-1 with TRBJ2-3; D gene unclear. With 2 bases removed from V and 6 bases from J, the gap between germline ends came to 9 bases. This CDR3 contains 12 residues. In germline, CDR1 is SQVTM, CDR2 ANQGSEA. CDR3 coding DNA: TGCAGCGTTGAATTAACATCGGATACGCAGTATTTT. Protein product: CSVELTSDTQYF.

This clone was observed a few times. This chain uses TRBV5-4 with TRBJ2-6; 11 bases are a match to TRBD2. CDR1 is SGHNT and CDR2 is YYREEE in the germline V gene (reference sequence). V shed 2 bases and J 0 bases; nucleotides not matched to a gene: 4. The length of the CDR3 is 18 residues. The CDR3 nucleotides are TGTGCCAGCAGCTTACAGACTAGCGGGGCCTCTGGGGCCAACGTCCTGACTTTC. Its translation: CASSLQTSGASGANVLTF.

The rearrangement links TRBV2 to TRBJ2-2; TRBD2 matches at 8 bases. With V trimmed by 3 bases and J by 1 base, 1 base remained unmatched. The CDR3 has 15 amino acids. Germline-derived CDR1 and CDR2 are SNHLY and FYNNEI. The chain's CDR3 is CASSDLAGNTGELFF. Here the CDR3 DNA reads TGTGCCAGCAGTGATCTAGCGGGGAACACCGGGGAGCTGTTTTTT.

This sequence joins TRBV28 and TRBJ2-1; 9 bases are a match to TRBD1. Germline V gene data show CDR1 as MDHEN and CDR2 as SYDVKM. The V and J ends lost 4 bases and 7 bases, in that order; junction bases with no gene match: 8. The CDR3 is 15 residues long. The CDR3 region is CASSSRDRDRNEQFF. CDR3 sequence (DNA): TGTGCCAGCAGTTCCCGGGACAGGGATAGAAATGAGCAGTTCTTC. The whole variable domain, filled in from reference TRBV28 and TRBJ2-1, reads DVKVTQSSRYLVKRTGEKVFLECVQDMDHENMFWYRQDPGLGLRLIYFSYDVKMKEKGDIPEGYSVSREKKERFSLILESASTNQTSMYLCASSSRDRDRNEQFFGPGTRLTVL.

The chain joins TRBV9 to TRBJ1-1; D is undetermined. This CDR3 spans 13 amino acids. Per the germline V gene, CDR1 is SGDLS and CDR2 is YYNGEE. V lost 0 bases, J lost 6 bases, and 9 bases lay in between. The CDR3 nucleotides are TGTGCCAGCAGCGTAGTAGCGGCATCTGAAGCTTTCTTT. Translation gives CASSVVAASEAFF.